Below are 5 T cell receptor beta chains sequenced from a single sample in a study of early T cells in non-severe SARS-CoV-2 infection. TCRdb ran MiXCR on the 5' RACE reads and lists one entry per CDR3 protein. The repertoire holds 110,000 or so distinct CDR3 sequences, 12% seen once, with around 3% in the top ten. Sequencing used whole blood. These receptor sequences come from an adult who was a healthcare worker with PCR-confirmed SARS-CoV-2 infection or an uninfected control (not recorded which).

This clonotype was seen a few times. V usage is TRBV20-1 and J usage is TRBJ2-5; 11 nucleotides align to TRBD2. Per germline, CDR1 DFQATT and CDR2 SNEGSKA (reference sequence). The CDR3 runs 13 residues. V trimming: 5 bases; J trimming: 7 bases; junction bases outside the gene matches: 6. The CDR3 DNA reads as TGCAGTGCTTCGGGACTAGCGGAAGGGACCCAGTACTTC. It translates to CSASGLAEGTQYF.

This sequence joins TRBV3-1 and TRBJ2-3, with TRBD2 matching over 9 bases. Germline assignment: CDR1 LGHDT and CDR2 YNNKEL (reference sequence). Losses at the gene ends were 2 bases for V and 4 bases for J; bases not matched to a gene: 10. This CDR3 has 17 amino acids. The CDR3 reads CASSQRNSGSIPDTQYF. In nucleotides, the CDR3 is TGTGCCAGCAGCCAAAGGAATAGCGGGAGTATCCCAGATACGCAGTATTTT.

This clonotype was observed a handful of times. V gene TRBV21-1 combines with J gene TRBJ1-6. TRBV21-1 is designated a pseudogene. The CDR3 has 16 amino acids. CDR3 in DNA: TGTGCCAGCAGCAACCCACCGGACCTACTTAATTCACCCCTCCACTTT. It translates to CASSNPPDLLNSPLHF.

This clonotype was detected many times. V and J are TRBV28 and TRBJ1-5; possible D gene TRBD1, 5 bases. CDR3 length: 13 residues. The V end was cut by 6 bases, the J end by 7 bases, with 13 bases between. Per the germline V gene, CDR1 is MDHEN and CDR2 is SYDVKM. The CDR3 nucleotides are TGTGCCAGCAGGGGACCCCTGAGGCAGCCCCAGCATTTT. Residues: CASRGPLRQPQHF.

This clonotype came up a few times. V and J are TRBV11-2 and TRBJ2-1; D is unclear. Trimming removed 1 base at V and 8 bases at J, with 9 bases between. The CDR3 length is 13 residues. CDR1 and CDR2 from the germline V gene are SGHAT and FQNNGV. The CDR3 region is CASSLVQVYEQFF. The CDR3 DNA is TGTGCCAGCAGCTTAGTTCAGGTCTATGAGCAGTTCTTC. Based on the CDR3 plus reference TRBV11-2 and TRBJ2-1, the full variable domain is EAGVAQSPRYKIIEKRQSVAFWCNPISGHATLYWYQQILGQGPKLLIQFQNNGVVDDSQLPKDRFSAERLKGVDSTLKIQPAKLEDSAVYLCASSLVQVYEQFFGPGTRLTVL.